This passage covers 10 T cell receptor beta chains from one sample sequenced in a study of T-cell memory formation after mild COVID-19. TCRdb reanalysed the 5' RACE reads using MiXCR and keeps one entry per CDR3 protein. The sample records some 600,000 distinct CDR3 sequences, roughly a sixth being singletons. The source material was PBMCs or a T cell subset sorted from them (not recorded which). These receptors were collected from an adult woman who had mild COVID-19 (a few samples of this study predate the infection). Cell type and time point are not known.

The rearrangement links TRBV5-1 to TRBJ1-2; 7 bases are a match to TRBD1. Germline CDR1 SGHRS, CDR2 YFSETQ. J lost 6 bases, V lost 4 bases, and 9 bases had no gene match. There are 14 residues in the CDR3. In DNA, the CDR3 is TGCGCCAGCAGCCCAGCGACAGGGATCAATGGCTACACCTTC. Translated, it gives CASSPATGINGYTF. The whole variable domain, filled in from reference TRBV5-1 and TRBJ1-2, reads KAGVTQTPRYLIKTRGQQVTLSCSPISGHRSVSWYQQTPGQGLQFLFEYFSETQRNKGNFPGRFSGRQFSNSRSEMNVSTLELGDSALYLCASSPATGINGYTFGSGTRLTVV.

In its sample, this clonotype was seen a few times. The gene calls are TRBV6-5 and TRBJ2-5; tentative D call: TRBD1 (6 bases). V dropped 5 bases and J dropped 3 bases, with 10 bases sitting between them. There are 13 residues in the CDR3. The germline CDR1 and CDR2 sequences are MNHEY and SVGAGI. CDR3 sequence reads: CASSDYREETQYF. CDR3 DNA sequence: TGTGCCAGCAGTGACTACAGGGAAGAGACCCAGTACTTC.

The gene calls are TRBV12-3 or TRBV12-4 and TRBJ2-1; D possibly matches TRBD1 or TRBD2 (5 bases each). This CDR3 comprises 15 residues. V shed 7 bases and J shed 6 bases, with 19 bases lying between them. The CDR3 DNA follows: TGTGCCAGCACTCCCTCCGGGGCTAGGGTCAATGAGCAGTTCTTC. Encoded protein: CASTPSGARVNEQFF.

V gene TRBV5-6 combines with J gene TRBJ2-5, with D possibly being TRBD2 (7 bases). CDR1 and CDR2 from the germline V gene are SGHDT and YYEEEE. V lost 2 bases and J lost 2, with 13 bases in between. CDR3 length: 15 residues. CDR3 coding DNA: TGTGCCAGCAGCTTCCTAGGGGGGGCACAAGAGACCCAGTACTTC. Translation gives CASSFLGGAQETQYF.

V is TRBV11-2 and J is TRBJ1-6, with a tentative D call TRBD1 (5 bases). Per the germline V gene, CDR1 is SGHAT and CDR2 is FQNNGV. V gave up 0 bases and J gave up 5 bases, with 8 bases separating them. CDR3 size: 15 residues. The CDR3 region has the DNA TGTGCCAGCAGCTTAGACCGACAGCATAATTCACCCCTCCACTTT. Protein: CASSLDRQHNSPLHF.

This clonotype was counted at least ten times. V usage is TRBV12-3 or TRBV12-4 and J usage is TRBJ1-1, with D unclear. V shed 9 bases and J shed 5 bases, with 10 bases lying between them. This CDR3 has 11 amino acids. CDR3 residues: CASSRETEAFF. CDR3 in DNA: TGTGCCAGTAGTAGAGAGACTGAAGCTTTCTTT.

This clonotype was observed a few times. The chain combines TRBV30 with TRBJ2-7; TRBD2 agrees at 8 bases. Trimming cost V 4 bases and J 5 bases; bases outside gene matches: 22. Germline CDR1 GTSNPN, CDR2 SVGIG (reference sequence). This CDR3 comprises 18 residues. CDR3 protein: CAWKGREGRGPFRDEQYF. CDR3 DNA sequence: TGTGCCTGGAAGGGCCGGGAGGGCCGAGGTCCTTTTCGGGACGAGCAGTACTTC.

The V call is TRBV5-1, the J call TRBJ2-4, with TRBD1 identical over 8 bases. The CDR3 extends over 16 amino acids. The J segment lost 3 bases and the V segment lost 4 bases, leaving 9 bases of the junction unmatched. Germline CDR1 is SGHRS and CDR2 is YFSETQ. CDR3 DNA: TGCGCCAGCAGCCCGGGACAGGCCGAGGGCAAAAACATTCAGTACTTC. Protein product: CASSPGQAEGKNIQYF.

Note on this clonotype: Because it lacks the conserved phenylalanine or tryptophan at the end, this CDR3 is likely a read error. V is TRBV7-8 and J is TRBJ1-1; D unresolved. CDR3 length: 15 residues. Germline loops: CDR1 SGHVS, CDR2 FQNEAQ. The V and J ends lost 1 base and 5 bases respectively, with 14 bases between them. CDR3 region: CASSLGSGEVTEAFS. The CDR3 region has the DNA TGTGCCAGCAGCTTAGGGAGCGGGGAAGTTACTGAAGCTTTCTCT.

The table lists this clonotype with a few counts. V and J are TRBV5-1 and TRBJ2-5; tentative D call: TRBD1 (5 bases). Between the trimmed V and J ends, which lost 0 bases and 0 bases, there was a span of 9 bases. There are 15 residues in the CDR3. CDR1 and CDR2 (germline): SGHRS, YFSETQ. The CDR3 nucleotides read TGCGCCAGCAGCTTGGCCACAGGCAACCAAGAGACCCAGTACTTC. Amino acids: CASSLATGNQETQYF.